The rows below give T cell receptor beta chains drawn from one sample of a study of regulatory T cells in long-lasting Graves disease. TCRdb used MiXCR to reprocess the multiplex PCR reads, holding one entry per CDR3 protein. The data contain roughly 410,000 distinct CDR3 sequences, approximately 16% of them singletons. The same specimen was also included in a second study, on T cells in Graves' hyperthyroidism and ophthalmopathy.

The specimen comprised peripheral blood mononuclear cells (PBMCs), sampled at new diagnosis, from a patient treated with antithyroid drugs. These receptors were collected from a woman between 40 and 50 years old with Graves disease. The CDR3 runs from the conserved cysteine through the conserved F or W. D genes are given only for firm matches. Size values are once, few and many counts, or a class for expanded clones, and some rows have none.

CSAVRSGDSYEQYF	TGCAGTGCTGTTCGATCTGGGGACTCCTACGAGCAGTACTTC	many	NA	TRBV20-1	TRBJ2-7
CASSLDGTGVPYEQYF	TGTGCCAGCAGCTTAGACGGGACAGGGGTCCCCTACGAGCAGTACTTC	many	TRBD1	TRBV11-3	TRBJ2-7
CASNGDSSGNTIYF	TGTGCCAGCAACGGGGATAGCTCTGGAAACACCATATATTTT	NA	NA	TRBV30	TRBJ1-3
CASSPDGGTTGELFF	TGCGCCAGCAGCCCGGATGGGGGGACAACCGGGGAGCTGTTTTTT	few	NA	TRBV5-1	TRBJ2-2
CASSLFNPWGAGANALTF	TGTGCCAGCAGCTTATTTAACCCTTGGGGGGCTGGGGCCAACGCCCTGACTTTC	few	NA	TRBV11-3	TRBJ2-6
CASSFHQGDRGYEQYF	TGTGCCAGCAGCTTTCATCAGGGGGACAGGGGATACGAGCAGTACTTC	many	TRBD1	TRBV7-9	TRBJ2-7
CSGGLAGGQETQYF	TGCAGCGGGGGACTAGCGGGAGGCCAAGAGACCCAGTACTTC	many	TRBD2	TRBV29-1	TRBJ2-5
CSARDGTGKKLFF	TGCAGTGCTAGAGATGGTACAGGGAAGAAACTGTTTTTT	many	NA	TRBV20-1	TRBJ1-4
CASSYSNGANVLTF	TGTGCCAGCAGTTACTCGAATGGGGCCAACGTCCTGACTTTC	few	NA	TRBV6-5	TRBJ2-6
CASSLVVTGTRSSYEQYF	TGTGCCAGCAGCTTAGTGGTGACGGGGACAAGGAGCTCCTACGAGCAGTACTTC	many	NA	TRBV7-9	TRBJ2-7
CASSYRPGTGDEQYF	TGTGCCAGCAGTTACCGTCCCGGGACAGGGGACGAGCAGTACTTC	many	TRBD1	TRBV6-5	TRBJ2-7
CASWGGRAYEQYF	TGTGCCAGCTGGGGGGGACGGGCCTACGAGCAGTACTTC	many	TRBD2	TRBV28	TRBJ2-7
CASSLAGQNFEQFF	TGTGCCAGCAGCTTAGCCGGACAGAATTTTGAGCAGTTCTTC	many	NA	TRBV7-2	TRBJ2-1
CSARRRIREREWLSEQYF	TGCAGTGCTAGAAGGAGAATACGGGAGCGGGAATGGCTTTCTGAGCAGTACTTC	few	TRBD2	TRBV20-1	TRBJ2-7
CASRGLAGRSYNEQFF	TGTGCCAGCAGGGGGTTAGCGGGCCGTTCCTACAATGAGCAGTTCTTC	many	TRBD2	TRBV2	TRBJ2-1
CASSPGGAGVDTGELFF	TGTGCCAGCAGCCCCGGGGGAGCGGGAGTTGACACCGGGGAGCTGTTTTTT	many	TRBD2	TRBV11-2	TRBJ2-2
CASSFGGAFYEQYF	TGTGCCAGCAGTTTTGGGGGCGCGTTCTACGAGCAGTACTTC	NA	NA	TRBV6-5	TRBJ2-7
CASSVLPAENIQYF	TGTGCCAGCAGCGTACTCCCGGCGGAAAACATTCAGTACTTC	few	NA	TRBV9	TRBJ2-4
CAGPIGGADTEAFF	TGTGCCGGACCCATAGGGGGGGCGGACACTGAAGCTTTCTTT	many	NA	TRBV7-2	TRBJ1-1
CASSQDVGQTSYEQYF	TGCGCCAGCAGCCAAGATGTAGGACAGACCTCCTACGAGCAGTACTTC	NA	NA	TRBV4-3	TRBJ2-7
CASSYSKQRTSLTEAFF	TGTGCCAGCAGTTACTCTAAACAAAGGACCTCGCTTACTGAAGCTTTCTTT	NA	NA	TRBV6-2/TRBV6-3	TRBJ1-1
CASSLLKGLAGVYQFSEQYF	TGTGCCAGCAGCCTCTTAAAGGGACTAGCGGGAGTTTATCAATTTTCGGAGCAGTACTTC	many	TRBD2	TRBV7-6	TRBJ2-7
CSVGPYNEQFF	TGCAGCGTTGGCCCCTACAATGAGCAGTTCTTC	many	NA	TRBV29-1	TRBJ2-1
CASSSSSTYEQYF	TGTGCCAGCAGTTCCAGTTCCACCTACGAGCAGTACTTC	many	NA	TRBV28	TRBJ2-7
CATINQGAGNTIYF	TGTGCCACTATTAATCAGGGAGCTGGAAACACCATATATTTT	few	NA	TRBV6-2/TRBV6-3	TRBJ1-3
CSVSGGTRSYEQYF	TGCAGCGTCTCGGGTGGTACCCGCTCCTACGAGCAGTACTTC	many	NA	TRBV29-1	TRBJ2-7
CASSLRTSGGETQYF	TGTGCCAGCAGCTTGCGGACTAGCGGAGGGGAGACCCAGTACTTC	many	TRBD2	TRBV7-8	TRBJ2-5
CASSLFRVEKLFF	TGTGCCAGCAGCTTGTTCCGGGTTGAAAAACTGTTTTTT	many	NA	TRBV11-2	TRBJ1-4
CASSWGQIYEQYF	TGTGCCAGCAGCTGGGGACAGATATACGAGCAGTACTTC	many	TRBD1	TRBV7-2	TRBJ2-7
CASSLDLAYEQYF	TGTGCCAGCAGCTTAGACCTCGCCTACGAGCAGTACTTC	many	NA	TRBV5-1	TRBJ2-7
CSARGTVRAEAFF	TGCAGTGCTAGAGGAACGGTGAGGGCTGAAGCTTTCTTT	many	NA	TRBV20-1	TRBJ1-1
CASSSERPLAGDTDTQYF	TGTGCCAGCAGTTCAGAGAGGCCACTAGCGGGAGACACAGATACGCAGTATTTT	NA	TRBD2	TRBV12-3/TRBV12-4	TRBJ2-3
CASSLHFGRAYEQYF	TGTGCCAGCAGCCTCCATTTCGGGAGGGCCTACGAGCAGTACTTC	many	TRBD2	TRBV11-2	TRBJ2-7